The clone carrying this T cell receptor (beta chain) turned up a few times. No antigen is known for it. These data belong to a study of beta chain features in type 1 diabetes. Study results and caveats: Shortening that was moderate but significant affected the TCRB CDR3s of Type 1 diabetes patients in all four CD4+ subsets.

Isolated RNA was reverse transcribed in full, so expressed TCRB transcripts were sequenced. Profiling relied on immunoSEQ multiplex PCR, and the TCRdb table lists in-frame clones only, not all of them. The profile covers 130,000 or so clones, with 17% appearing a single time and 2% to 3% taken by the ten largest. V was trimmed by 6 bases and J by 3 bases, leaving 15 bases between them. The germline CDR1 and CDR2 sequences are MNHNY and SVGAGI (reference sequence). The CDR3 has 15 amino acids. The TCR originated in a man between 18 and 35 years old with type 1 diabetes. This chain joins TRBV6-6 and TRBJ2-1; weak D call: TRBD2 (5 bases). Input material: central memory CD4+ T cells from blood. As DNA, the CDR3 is TGTGCCAGCAGCAAGGACTCCCCAGTCTACAATGAGCAGTTCTTC. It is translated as CASSKDSPVYNEQFF.